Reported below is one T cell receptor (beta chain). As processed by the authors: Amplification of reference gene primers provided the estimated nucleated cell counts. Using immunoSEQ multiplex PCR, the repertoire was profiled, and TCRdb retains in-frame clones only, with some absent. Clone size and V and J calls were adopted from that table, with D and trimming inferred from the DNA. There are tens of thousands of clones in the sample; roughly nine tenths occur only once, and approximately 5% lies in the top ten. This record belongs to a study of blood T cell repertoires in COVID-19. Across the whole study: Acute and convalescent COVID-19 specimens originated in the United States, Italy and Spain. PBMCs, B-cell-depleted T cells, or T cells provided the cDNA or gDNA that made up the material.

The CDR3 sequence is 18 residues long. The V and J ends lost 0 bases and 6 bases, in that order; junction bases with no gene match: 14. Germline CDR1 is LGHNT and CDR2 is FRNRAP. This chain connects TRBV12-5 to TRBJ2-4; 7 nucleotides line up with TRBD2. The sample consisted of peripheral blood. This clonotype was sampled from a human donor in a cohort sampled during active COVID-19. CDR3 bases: TGTGCTAGTGGTTTGGTAATACCAGCGGGATTGACCTTAAACATTCAGTACTTC. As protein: CASGLVIPAGLTLNIQYF.